This T cell receptor beta chain was documented in a study of regulatory T cells in long-lasting Graves disease (dated by TCRdb to the early 2020s). Regarding the complete study: In the newly diagnosed Graves' disease group, patients had been taking antithyroid drugs for less than 3 months. This study used TCR sequencing and RNA sequencing of peripheral blood to compare persistent Graves' disease patients against newly diagnosed Graves' disease patients. The study took place in China and was registered as a clinical trial. TCR sequencing covered some 13 persistent and roughly 20 newly diagnosed Graves' disease patients, some 33 samples in total. Summary of the overall study and its limitations: As a limitation, the authors acknowledged that the small sample size may reduce accuracy. Peripheral blood alone was examined, since thyroid tissue, which constituted the primary lesion, could not be accessed. Sequencing and analysis were limited to the TCR beta chain. Compared with newly diagnosed patients, patients with persistent Graves' disease had lower TCR Shannon entropy and fewer highly expanded clones, which suggests clonal expansion. Persistent patients shared more public clonotypes among themselves (roughly 2,700) than newly diagnosed patients did (roughly 920). Persistent disease showed preferential use of TRBV28, TRBJ1-2 and TRBJ2-5, whereas newly diagnosed disease favored TRBV20-1 and TRBJ2-1.

This clonotype was counted a few times. Its target antigen remains unknown. Nothing much larger sits one base from this clone, and base qualities are not available. From the cysteine up to the phenylalanine, the CDR3 has a length of 15 residues. The read is trimmed to its CDR3 DNA, 45 bases read in frame from base 1. CDR1 and CDR2 were assigned from the germline V gene as MNHEY and SVGEGT. Deletion took 0 bases off V and 9 bases off J, with a span of 15 bases between the germline ends. The sample's time point label, decoded: newly diagnosed GD, antithyroid drugs for less than 3 months. For both TCR sequencing and RNA sequencing, RNA was extracted from PBMCs in TRIzol. The diagnosis of Graves' disease was made according to American Thyroid Association guidelines. Patients for the study were recruited at an endocrinology department in Xi'an, China. Each patient gave around 9.2 milliliters of peripheral blood, collected in an EDTA anticoagulant tube. Ficoll Paque Plus density gradient separation was used to isolate PBMCs, and no further T cell sorting was performed. An Agilent 2100 Bioanalyzer and agarose gel were used to check RNA quality, and a NanoDrop 2000 was used to measure RNA concentration.

The library was prepared using multiplex PCR. The sample was run on an Illumina HiSeq 4000. To build TCR beta libraries, CDR3 regions were amplified by Arm-PCR using iRepertoire HTBI primers. PCR products were gel purified before sequencing. For the original study's pipeline: Gene usage analysis of CDR3 amino acid clonotypes used the 50 to 70 TRBV and about 14 TRBJ segments found across samples. COPE and FqMerger were used to merge the filtered high-quality paired reads into contigs. BLAST was used to align contigs to IMGT TRBV, TRBD and TRBJ reference genes, with CDR3 defined following IMGT. Clonotypes above 0.1% frequency were classified as highly expanded clones. Shannon entropy served as the measure of repertoire diversity, while the Gini coefficient captured V-J evenness. A clonotype found in more than one individual was treated as public. TCRdb reran the public reads through fastp at Q25 and MiXCR, keeping productive beta chains. Rows merge per CDR3 protein into single entries with the most common DNA and genes. The V and J calls come from TCRdb's annotation, not from the publication. The sample table lists 200,000 to 250,000 distinct CDR3 sequences, roughly 19% of them with a count of one. About 11% of the sample belongs to the ten largest clones.

This sample also appeared in a second study, on T cells in Graves' hyperthyroidism and ophthalmopathy. From that second study: A patient counted as having stable Graves' hyperthyroidism if no progression to ophthalmopathy occurred over 18 months of follow-up. Hyperthyroidism patients were newly diagnosed, with disease duration under 2 months, and aged 18 to 65 years. Exclusion was applied to patients with uncontrolled infections, other autoimmune diseases, pregnancy or lactation. Diagnoses were based on clinical symptoms, serum thyroxine and TRAb, thyroid ultrasound and orbital computed tomography. The first round of RT-PCR for the TCR CDR3 was performed with the HTBI primer set and the Qiagen OneStep RT-PCR kit. Most expanded thyroid clonotypes (frequency above 0.001) were also detected in blood, suggesting blood repertoires may reflect thyroid immune responses. A 13 V-J signature model separated ophthalmopathy from stable hyperthyroidism, with approximately 87% sensitivity and roughly 82% specificity in cross-validation and 80%/75% in testing. During validation, the model predicted progression to ophthalmopathy a median of approximately 6 months ahead of onset, with around 70% sensitivity and about 72% specificity. A discovery cohort of 95 to 100 patients, roughly 45 with Graves' ophthalmopathy and about 58 with stable Graves' hyperthyroidism, was used to find distinguishing TCR V-J signatures. Whether ophthalmopathy could be predicted prospectively was tested in an independent validation cohort made up of fewer than 20 hyperthyroidism patients plus 17 patients who later progressed to ophthalmopathy. For training and testing, the 80 to 100 patients in the discovery cohort were randomly divided in a 7:3 ratio. In over five Graves' hyperthyroidism patients, the study also compared T-cell repertoires from thyroid tissue with T-cell repertoires from blood. After blood sampling, hyperthyroidism patients were treated with methimazole at a starting dose of 30 mg daily, and ophthalmopathy patients were treated with high-dose intravenous methylprednisolone. A second multiplex PCR round built the libraries, followed by size selection and purification. Sequencing of the libraries was done on an Illumina HiSeq2000 using paired-end 100 bp reads. SOAPnuke was used to process the raw data, throwing out any read that contained adapters or uncalled bases, had a mean Phred below 15, or lacked an exact constant-primer or identifier match. High-quality paired reads were merged using COPE v1.2.5, and each unique nucleotide sequence was defined as a clonotype. MiTCR v1.1 was used to align the clonotypes against IMGT TRBV, TRBD and TRBJ reference segments. The analysis included only V-J combinations with a frequency above 0.0001, which together covered over 98% of the repertoires. A TCS score was defined as the ratio of F50 (clonal expansion) to E x V (chaos), with BLOSUM62-based TCRdist applied between CDR3 peptides within each V-J. Welch's t-statistics and random forest reduced 450 to 600 V-J features to under 15, which were used in a naive Bayes classifier (R e1071). Sample size was not statistically predetermined, and blinding of investigators to group allocation was not performed. According to the paper, TCR Vbeta CDR3 sequencing was carried out on roughly 130 peripheral blood samples, which came from about 45 ophthalmopathy, some 73 hyperthyroidism and roughly 17 progressor patients.

This receptor was obtained from a woman in her twenties or thirties with Graves disease. Donor details come from another sample of the same person, matched by shared clones. The sample in question was peripheral blood mononuclear cells (PBMCs), obtained at new diagnosis, from a patient treated with antithyroid drugs. The V gene is TRBV6-2 or TRBV6-3 and the J gene is TRBJ2-1; no D gene is confidently identified. The nucleotides read TGTGCCAGCAGTTACTCCCGGGCTTCAAAGACTGAGCAGTTCTTC. Its protein reads: CASSYSRASKTEQFF.